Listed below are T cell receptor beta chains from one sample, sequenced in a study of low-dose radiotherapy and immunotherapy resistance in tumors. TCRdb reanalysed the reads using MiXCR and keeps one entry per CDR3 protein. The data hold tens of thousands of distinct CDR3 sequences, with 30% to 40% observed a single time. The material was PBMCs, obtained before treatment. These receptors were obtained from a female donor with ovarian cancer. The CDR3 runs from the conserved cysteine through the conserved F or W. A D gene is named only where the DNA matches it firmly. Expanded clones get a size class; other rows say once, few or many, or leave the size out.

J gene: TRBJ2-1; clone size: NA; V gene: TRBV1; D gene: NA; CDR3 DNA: TGCACCAGCAGCCAAGTGGTTGGCGGGAGCTCCTACAATGAGCAGTTCTTC; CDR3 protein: CTSSQVVGGSSYNEQFF
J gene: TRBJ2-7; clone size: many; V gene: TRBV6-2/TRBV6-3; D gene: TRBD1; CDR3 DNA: TGTGCCAGCAGAAGGGGACAGGGACACGAGCAGTACTTC; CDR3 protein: CASRRGQGHEQYF
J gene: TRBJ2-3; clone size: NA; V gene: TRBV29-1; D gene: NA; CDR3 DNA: TGCAGCGTTGAAGAGTATCCAGATACGCAGTATTTT; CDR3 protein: CSVEEYPDTQYF
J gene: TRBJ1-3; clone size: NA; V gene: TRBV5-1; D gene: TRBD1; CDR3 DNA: TGCGCCAGCAGCTTGCCAGGACAGGGGGCTGGAAACACCATATATTTT; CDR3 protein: CASSLPGQGAGNTIYF
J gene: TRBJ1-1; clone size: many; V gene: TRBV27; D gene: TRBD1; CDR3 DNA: TGTGCCAGCACCCCCGCAGGGGGCGCGTGGAACACTGAAGCTTTCTTT; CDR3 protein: CASTPAGGAWNTEAFF
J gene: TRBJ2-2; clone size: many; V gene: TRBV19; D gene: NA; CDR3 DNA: TGTGCCAGTAGTGCCGGGGAGAGACCCACCGGGGAGCTGTTTTTT; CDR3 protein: CASSAGERPTGELFF
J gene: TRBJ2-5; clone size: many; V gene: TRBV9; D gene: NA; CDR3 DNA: TGTGCCAGCAGCGGAACGACCCAGGGGACCCAGTACTTC; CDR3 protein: CASSGTTQGTQYF
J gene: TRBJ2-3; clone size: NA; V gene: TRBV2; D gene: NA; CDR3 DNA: TGTGCCAGCAGTGAAATAGAAGATACGCAGTATTTT; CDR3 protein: CASSEIEDTQYF
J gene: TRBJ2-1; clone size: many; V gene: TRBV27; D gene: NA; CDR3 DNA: TGTGCCACCAGTGAATGGGACGTTCAGTTCTTC; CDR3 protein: CATSEWDVQFF
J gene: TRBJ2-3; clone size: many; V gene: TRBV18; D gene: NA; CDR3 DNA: TGTGCCAGCTCACCGGGGGACAGCACAGATACGCAGTATTTT; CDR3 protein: CASSPGDSTDTQYF
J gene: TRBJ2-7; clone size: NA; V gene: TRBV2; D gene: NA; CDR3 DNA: TGTGCCAGCAGTATCCTTTTGACTAGCTCCTACGAGCAGTACTTC; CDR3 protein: CASSILLTSSYEQYF
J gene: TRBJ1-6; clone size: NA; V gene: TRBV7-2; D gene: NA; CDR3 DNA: TGTGCCAGCAGCCGGGACTATAATTCACCCCTCCACTTT; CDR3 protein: CASSRDYNSPLHF
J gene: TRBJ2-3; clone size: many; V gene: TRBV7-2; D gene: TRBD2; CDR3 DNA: TGTGCCAGCAGCCCCTTGAGGGGAAGGACTAGCGGGGGGGTAGGTACGCAGTATTTT; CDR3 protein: CASSPLRGRTSGGVGTQYF
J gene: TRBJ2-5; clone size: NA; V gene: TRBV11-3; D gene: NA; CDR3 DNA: TGTGCCAGCAGCTCCGGCGGTAGTCAAGAGACCCAGTACTTC; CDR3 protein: CASSSGGSQETQYF
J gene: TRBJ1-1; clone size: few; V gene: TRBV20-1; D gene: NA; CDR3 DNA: TGCAGTACTGACACAAATGGCTTGAAGGACACTGAAGCTTTCTTT; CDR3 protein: CSTDTNGLKDTEAFF
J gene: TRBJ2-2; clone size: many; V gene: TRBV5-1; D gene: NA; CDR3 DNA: TGCGCCAGCAGCCCGGACAGCGACACCGGGGAGCTGTTTTTT; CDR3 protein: CASSPDSDTGELFF
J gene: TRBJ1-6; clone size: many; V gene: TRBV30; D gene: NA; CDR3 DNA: TGTGCCTGGAGTAAGGGTGACAGGTCGGTTTCACCCCTCCACTTT; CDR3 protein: CAWSKGDRSVSPLHF
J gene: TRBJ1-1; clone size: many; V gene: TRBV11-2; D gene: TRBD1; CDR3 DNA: TGTGCCAGCAGCTTAGTGGCACGGGACAGCGCTGAAGCTTTCTTT; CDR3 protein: CASSLVARDSAEAFF
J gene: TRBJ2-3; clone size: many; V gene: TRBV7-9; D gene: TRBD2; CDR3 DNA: TGTGCCAGCAGCCCAGGGACTAGCGGGATCACAGATACGCAGTATTTT; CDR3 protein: CASSPGTSGITDTQYF
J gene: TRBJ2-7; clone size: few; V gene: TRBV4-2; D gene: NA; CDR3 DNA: TGTGCCAGCAGCCTAGGAGAGGGCAGCCACGAGCAGTACTTC; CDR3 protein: CASSLGEGSHEQYF
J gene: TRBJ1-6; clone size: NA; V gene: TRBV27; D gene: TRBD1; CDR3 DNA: TGTGCCAGCAGTCCAGGACAGGGATACCAATCAGGAACCAATAATTCACCCCTCCACTTT; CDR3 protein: CASSPGQGYQSGTNNSPLHF
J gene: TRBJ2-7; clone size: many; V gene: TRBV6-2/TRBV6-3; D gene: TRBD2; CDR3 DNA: TGTGCCAGCAGTTCTTTATACAGAGGTGACGGGACTAGCAGGAGGGGCGAGCAGTACTTC; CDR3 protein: CASSSLYRGDGTSRRGEQYF
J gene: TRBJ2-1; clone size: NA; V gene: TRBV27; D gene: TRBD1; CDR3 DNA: TGTGCCAGCAAGACAGGGGTCAGCTCCTACAATGAGCAGTTCTTC; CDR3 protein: CASKTGVSSYNEQFF
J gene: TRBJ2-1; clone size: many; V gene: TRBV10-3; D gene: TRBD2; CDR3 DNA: TGTGCCATCACTGGGACTAGCAGAAATGAGCAGTTCTTC; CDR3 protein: CAITGTSRNEQFF
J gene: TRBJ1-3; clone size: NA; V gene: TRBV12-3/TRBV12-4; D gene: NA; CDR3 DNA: TGTGCCAGCAGTTTGGGTGCCGGGGCGGCCTCTGGAAACACCATATATTTT; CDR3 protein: CASSLGAGAASGNTIYF
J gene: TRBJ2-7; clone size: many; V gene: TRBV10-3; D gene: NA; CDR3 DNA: TGTGCCATCAAGAGGCAGGACAACTCCTACGAGCAGTACTTC; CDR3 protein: CAIKRQDNSYEQYF
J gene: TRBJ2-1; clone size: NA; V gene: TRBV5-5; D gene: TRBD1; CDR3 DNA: TGTGCCAGCAGCCCCCCAGGGGGCGGGAATGAGCAGTTCTTC; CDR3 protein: CASSPPGGGNEQFF
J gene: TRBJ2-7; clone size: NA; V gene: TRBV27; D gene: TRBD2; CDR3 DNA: TGTGCCAGCCTTAGCGGGTCCTTTTCCTACGAGCAGTACTTC; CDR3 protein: CASLSGSFSYEQYF
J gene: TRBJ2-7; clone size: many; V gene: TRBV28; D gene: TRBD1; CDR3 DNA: TGTGCCAGCAGTTTCTGTCTAAACCGGGACAGGGTCTTCTACGAGCAGTACTTC; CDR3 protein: CASSFCLNRDRVFYEQYF
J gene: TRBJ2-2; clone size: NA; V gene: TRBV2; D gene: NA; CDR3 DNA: NA; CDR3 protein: CASSAFRGRATGELFFFF
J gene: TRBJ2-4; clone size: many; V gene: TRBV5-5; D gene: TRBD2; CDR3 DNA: TGTGCCAGCAGCTTGGCCGGGCTTCTAGCGGGAGGGCCCTACATTCAGTACTTC; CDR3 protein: CASSLAGLLAGGPYIQYF
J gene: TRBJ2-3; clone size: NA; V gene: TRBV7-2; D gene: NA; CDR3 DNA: TGTGCCAGCACCACTTACGTGGGGGGGGCGGGCACAGATACGCAGTATTTT; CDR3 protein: CASTTYVGGAGTDTQYF
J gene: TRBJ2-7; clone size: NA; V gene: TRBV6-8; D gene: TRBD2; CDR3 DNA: TGTGCCAGCAGTGAGGTGAGCGGGGTCTACGAGCAGTACTTC; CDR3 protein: CASSEVSGVYEQYF
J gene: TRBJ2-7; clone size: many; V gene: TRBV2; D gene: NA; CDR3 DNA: TGTGCCAGCAGTAGCCAGCCACCCCCCTACGAGCAGTACTTC; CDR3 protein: CASSSQPPPYEQYF
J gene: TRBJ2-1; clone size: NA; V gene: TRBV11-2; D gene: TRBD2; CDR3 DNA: TGTGCCAGCAGCTTAATCAGCGGGGGAGAGCAGTTCTTC; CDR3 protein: CASSLISGGEQFF
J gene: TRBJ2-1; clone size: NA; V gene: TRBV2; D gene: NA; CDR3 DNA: TGTGCCAGCAGTGAAGTTCCCGGTTGGGGAGCCCTGAGCCCGTTCTTC; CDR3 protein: CASSEVPGWGALSPFF
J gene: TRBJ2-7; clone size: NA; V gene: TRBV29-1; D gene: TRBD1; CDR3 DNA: TGCAGCGTTGACTCGGGACAGGGCCGGGGGCAGTACTTC; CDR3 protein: CSVDSGQGRGQYF
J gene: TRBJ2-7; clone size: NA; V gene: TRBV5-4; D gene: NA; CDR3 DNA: TGTGCCAGCAGCTTGGCCATGCGGAACTCCTACGAGCAGTACTTC; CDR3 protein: CASSLAMRNSYEQYF
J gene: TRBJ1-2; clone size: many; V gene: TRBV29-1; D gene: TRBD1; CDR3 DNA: TGCAGCGCCCCCATGACAGGGTCCTATGGCTACACCTTC; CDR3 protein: CSAPMTGSYGYTF
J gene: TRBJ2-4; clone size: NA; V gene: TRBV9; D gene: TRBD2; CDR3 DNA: TGTGCCAGCAGCGTAGGTGTGACCGGGACTAGCGGAGACATTCAGTACTTC; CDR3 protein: CASSVGVTGTSGDIQYF
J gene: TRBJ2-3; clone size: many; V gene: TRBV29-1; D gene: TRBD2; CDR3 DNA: TGCAGCGGTGGTAGCGGGAGTCTGACAGATACGCAGTATTTT; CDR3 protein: CSGGSGSLTDTQYF
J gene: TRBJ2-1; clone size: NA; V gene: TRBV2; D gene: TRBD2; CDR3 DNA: TGTGCCAGCAGGGGGACTAGCGGGAGTGGGTCCTACAATGAGCAGTTCTTC; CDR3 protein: CASRGTSGSGSYNEQFF
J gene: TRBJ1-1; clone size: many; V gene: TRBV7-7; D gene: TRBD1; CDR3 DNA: TGTGCTAGCAGCCTAACAGGGGACACTGAAGCTTTCTTT; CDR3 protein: CASSLTGDTEAFF
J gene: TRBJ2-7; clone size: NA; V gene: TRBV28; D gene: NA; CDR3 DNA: TGTGCCAGCAGTTTAGGGGGAGGAAGGTACAATGAGCAGTACTTC; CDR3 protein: CASSLGGGRYNEQYF
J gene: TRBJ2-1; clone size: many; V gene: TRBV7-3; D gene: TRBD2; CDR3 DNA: TGTGCCAGCAGCAGGACTAGCTCTCACAATGAGCAGTTCTTC; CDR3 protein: CASSRTSSHNEQFF
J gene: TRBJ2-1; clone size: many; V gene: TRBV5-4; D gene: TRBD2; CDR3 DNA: TGTGCCAGCACCCCGTCGGGGGGATACAATGAGCAGTTCTTC; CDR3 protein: CASTPSGGYNEQFF
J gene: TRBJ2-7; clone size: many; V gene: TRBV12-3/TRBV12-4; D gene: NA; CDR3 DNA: TGTGCCAGCAGTTTAGCCATTGACGGCCCCTACGAGCAGTACTTC; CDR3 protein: CASSLAIDGPYEQYF
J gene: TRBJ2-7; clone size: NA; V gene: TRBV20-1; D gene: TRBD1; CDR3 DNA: TGCAGTGCTACCGGGACAGGGGGCTACCGATCCTACGAGCAGTACTTC; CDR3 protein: CSATGTGGYRSYEQYF
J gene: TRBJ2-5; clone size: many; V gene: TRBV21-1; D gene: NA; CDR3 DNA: TGTGCCAGCCCACGGGAGACCCAGTACTTC; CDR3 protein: CASPRETQYF
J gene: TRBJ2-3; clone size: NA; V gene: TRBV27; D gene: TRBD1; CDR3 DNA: TGTGCCAGCACTACCTCACTCCCGGGACAGGGGTCAGATACGCAGTATTTT; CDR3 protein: CASTTSLPGQGSDTQYF
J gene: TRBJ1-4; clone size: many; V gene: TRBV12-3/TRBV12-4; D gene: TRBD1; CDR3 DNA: TGTGCCAGCAGTTTCGCCGGACAGGGGGAAAAACTGTTTTTT; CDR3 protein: CASSFAGQGEKLFF
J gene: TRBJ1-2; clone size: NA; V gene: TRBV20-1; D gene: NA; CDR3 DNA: TGCAGTGCTAGAGATGGTCAGGGCCATAACTATGGCTACACCTTC; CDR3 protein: CSARDGQGHNYGYTF
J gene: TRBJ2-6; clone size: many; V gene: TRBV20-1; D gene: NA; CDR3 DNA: TGCAGTGCTCGGTCATCAGCGGGCTCTGGGGCCAACGTCCTGACTTTC; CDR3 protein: CSARSSAGSGANVLTF